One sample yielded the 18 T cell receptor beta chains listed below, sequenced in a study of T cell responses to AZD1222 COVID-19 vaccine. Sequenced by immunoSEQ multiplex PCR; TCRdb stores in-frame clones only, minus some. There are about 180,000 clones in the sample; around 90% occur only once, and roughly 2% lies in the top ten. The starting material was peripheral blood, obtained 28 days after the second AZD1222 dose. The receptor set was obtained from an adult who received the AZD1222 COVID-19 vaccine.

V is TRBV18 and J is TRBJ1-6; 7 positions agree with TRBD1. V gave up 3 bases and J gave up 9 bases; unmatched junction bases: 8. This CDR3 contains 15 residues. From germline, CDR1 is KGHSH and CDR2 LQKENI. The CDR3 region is CASSPDRVRSSPLHF. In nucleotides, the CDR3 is TGTGCCAGCTCACCCGACAGGGTGAGGAGTTCACCCCTCCACTTT.

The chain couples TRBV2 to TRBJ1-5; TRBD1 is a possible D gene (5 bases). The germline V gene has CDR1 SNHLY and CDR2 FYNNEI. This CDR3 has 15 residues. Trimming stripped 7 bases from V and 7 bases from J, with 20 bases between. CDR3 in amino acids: CASTAGERAGQPQHF. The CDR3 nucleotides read TGTGCCAGCACCGCGGGGGAGAGGGCCGGGCAGCCCCAGCATTTT.

DNA of the CDR3: TGTGCCATCAGTGAGTCGGGACAAGCTAACTATGGCTACACCTTC. It specifies CAISESGQANYGYTF. The chain has TRBV10-3 and TRBJ1-2, with a weak D call TRBD1 (6 bases). In germline, CDR1 is ENHRY, CDR2 SYGVKD. This CDR3 has 15 residues. The V and J ends lost 0 bases and 0 bases respectively, with 8 bases between them.

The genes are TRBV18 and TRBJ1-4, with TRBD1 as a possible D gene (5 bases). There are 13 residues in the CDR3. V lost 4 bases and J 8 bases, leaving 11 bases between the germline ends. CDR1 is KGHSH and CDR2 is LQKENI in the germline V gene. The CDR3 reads CASSRDLDEKLFF. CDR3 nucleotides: TGTGCCAGCTCACGGGACTTGGACGAAAAACTGTTTTTT.

CDR3 amino acids: CASSVGVISGDEQYF. CDR3 nucleotides: TGTGCCAGCAGCGTAGGGGTTATTTCTGGCGACGAGCAGTACTTC. V and J are TRBV9 and TRBJ2-7; D call uncertain. This CDR3 is built from 15 residues. Germline V CDR1 and CDR2: SGDLS, YYNGEE. V lost 0 bases and J 5 bases, leaving 15 bases between the germline ends.

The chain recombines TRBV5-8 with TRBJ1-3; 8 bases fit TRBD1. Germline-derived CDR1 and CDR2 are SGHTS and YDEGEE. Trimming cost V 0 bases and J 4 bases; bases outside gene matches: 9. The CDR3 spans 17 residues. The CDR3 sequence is CASSLAGAGGVGNTIYF. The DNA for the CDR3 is TGTGCCAGCAGCTTGGCCGGCGCAGGGGGCGTAGGAAACACCATATATTTT.

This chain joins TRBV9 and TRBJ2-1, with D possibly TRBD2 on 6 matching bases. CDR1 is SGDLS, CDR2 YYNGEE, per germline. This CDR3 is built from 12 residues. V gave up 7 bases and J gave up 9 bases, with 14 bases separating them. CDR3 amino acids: CASSLGRGEQFF. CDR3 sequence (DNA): TGTGCCAGCTCCCTTGGGCGGGGTGAGCAGTTCTTC.

CDR3 protein: CASSPRPISRRGVPYEQYF. In nucleotides, the CDR3 is TGTGCCAGCTCACCGCGTCCAATTTCCCGGAGAGGAGTCCCCTACGAGCAGTACTTC. The chain combines TRBV18 with TRBJ2-7; no firm D call. This CDR3 is built from 19 residues. Germline V gene sequence: CDR1 KGHSH, CDR2 LQKENI. The V end lost 3 bases, the J end lost 2 bases, and 26 bases lay between the germline ends.

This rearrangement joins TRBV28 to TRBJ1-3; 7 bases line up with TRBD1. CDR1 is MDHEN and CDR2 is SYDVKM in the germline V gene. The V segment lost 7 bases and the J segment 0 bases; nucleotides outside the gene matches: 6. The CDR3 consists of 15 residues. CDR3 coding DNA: TGTGCCAGCACTCTCTGGGACAGCTCTGGAAACACCATATATTTT. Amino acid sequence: CASTLWDSSGNTIYF.

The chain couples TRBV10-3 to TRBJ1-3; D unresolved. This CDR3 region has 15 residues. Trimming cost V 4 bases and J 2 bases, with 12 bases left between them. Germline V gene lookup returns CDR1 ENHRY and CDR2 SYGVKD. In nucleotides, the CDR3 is TGTGCCATCAGTGCGGAGGGAAAGGCTGGAAACACCATATATTTT. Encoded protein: CAISAEGKAGNTIYF.

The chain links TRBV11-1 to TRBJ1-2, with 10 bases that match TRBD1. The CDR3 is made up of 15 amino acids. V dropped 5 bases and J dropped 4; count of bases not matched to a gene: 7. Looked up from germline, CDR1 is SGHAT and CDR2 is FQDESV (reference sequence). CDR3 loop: CASSPRTGGGYGYTF. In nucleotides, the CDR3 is TGTGCCAGCAGCCCCCGGACAGGGGGTGGCTATGGCTACACCTTC.

CDR3 residues: CASSPILERNNEQFF. The CDR3 nucleotides are TGTGCCAGCTCACCAATCCTCGAACGGAACAATGAGCAGTTCTTC. This chain joins TRBV18 and TRBJ2-1; D is unclear. CDR1 is KGHSH and CDR2 is LQKENI in the germline V gene. The length of the CDR3 is 15 residues. Trimming shortened V by 2 bases and J by 5 bases, and 13 bases separated the two germline ends.

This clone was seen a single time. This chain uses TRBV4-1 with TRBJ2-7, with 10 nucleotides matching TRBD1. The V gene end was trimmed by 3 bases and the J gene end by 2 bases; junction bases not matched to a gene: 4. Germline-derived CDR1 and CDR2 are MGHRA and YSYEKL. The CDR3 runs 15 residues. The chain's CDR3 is CASSHSGTGAYEQYF. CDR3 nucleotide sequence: TGCGCCAGCAGCCACTCTGGGACAGGGGCCTACGAGCAGTACTTC.

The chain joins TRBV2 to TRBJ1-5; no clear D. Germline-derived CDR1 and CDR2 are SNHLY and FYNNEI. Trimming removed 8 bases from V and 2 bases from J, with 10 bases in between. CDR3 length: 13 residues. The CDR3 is CASEGYGNQPQHF. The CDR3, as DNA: TGTGCCAGCGAGGGATATGGCAATCAGCCCCAGCATTTT.

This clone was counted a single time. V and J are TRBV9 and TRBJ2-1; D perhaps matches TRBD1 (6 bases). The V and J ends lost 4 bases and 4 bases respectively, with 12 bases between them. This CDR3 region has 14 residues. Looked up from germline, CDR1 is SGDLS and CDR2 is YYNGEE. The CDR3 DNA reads TGTGCCAGCAGCCCGGGACACGGGTACAATGAGCAGTTCTTC. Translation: CASSPGHGYNEQFF. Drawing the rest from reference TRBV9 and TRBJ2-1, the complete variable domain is DSGVTQTPKHLITATGQRVTLRCSPRSGDLSVYWYQQSLDQGLQFLIQYYNGEERAKGNILERFSAQQFPDLHSELNLSSLELGDSALYFCASSPGHGYNEQFFGPGTRLTVL.

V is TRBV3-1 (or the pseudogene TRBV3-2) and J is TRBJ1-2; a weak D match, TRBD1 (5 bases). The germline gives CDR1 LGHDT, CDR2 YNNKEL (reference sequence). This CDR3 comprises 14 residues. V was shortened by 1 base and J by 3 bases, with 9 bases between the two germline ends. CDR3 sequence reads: CASSQGGVDYGYTF. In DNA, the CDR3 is TGTGCCAGCAGCCAAGGGGGCGTTGACTATGGCTACACCTTC.

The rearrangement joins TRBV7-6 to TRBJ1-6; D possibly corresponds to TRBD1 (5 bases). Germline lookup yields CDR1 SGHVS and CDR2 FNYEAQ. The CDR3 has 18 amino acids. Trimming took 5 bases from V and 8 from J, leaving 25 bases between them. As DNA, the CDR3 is TGTGCCAGCAGCCCGGTACCAGCGGGGGACCTCGTTGATTCACCCCTCCACTTT. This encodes CASSPVPAGDLVDSPLHF.

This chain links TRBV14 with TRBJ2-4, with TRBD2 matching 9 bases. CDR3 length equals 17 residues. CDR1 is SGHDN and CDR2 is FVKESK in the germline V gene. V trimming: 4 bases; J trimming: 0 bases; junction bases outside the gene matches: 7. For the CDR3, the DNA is TGTGCCAGCAGCCGATTATCTAGCGGGGTAGCCAAAAACATTCAGTACTTC. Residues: CASSRLSSGVAKNIQYF.